The T cell receptor (beta chain) under discussion was sequenced for a study of cytomegalovirus exposure and HLA in healthy donors. Findings and caveats of the study: A later analysis revealed that TCR association rates differed between HLA loci, peaking at DRB1 and bottoming out at HLA-C.

Participants comprised healthy donors of bone marrow. The PCR had 60 Vbeta and 13 Jbeta primers. Method: immunoSEQ multiplex PCR; TCRdb's copy keeps in-frame clones and lacks some. The sample carries 150,000 to 200,000 clones, 82% recorded once. Comment on this clone: What it recognizes is unknown.

In germline, CDR1 is SGHRS, CDR2 YFSETQ. The V and J ends lost 4 bases and 7 bases respectively, with 11 bases between them. The CDR3 contains 12 residues. This sequence was found in a girl aged 2 to 9 in good health and CMV-seropositive. Sequenced: PBMCs. This sequence joins TRBV5-1 and TRBJ1-1; the D gene is possibly TRBD1 (5 bases). Written as DNA, the CDR3 is TGCGCCAGCAGCCCGGCGGGGGGTGAAGCTTTCTTT. Translating it yields CASSPAGGEAFF.